The present TCR beta chain was sequenced within a study of cytomegalovirus exposure and HLA in healthy donors. Remarks on this clone: Its cognate antigen is unknown.

Findings of the study overall: In vitro experiments confirmed that three CMV-associated chains were specific for CMV antigens.

Germline lookup yields CDR1 SGHTA and CDR2 FQGNSA. The V gene end was trimmed by 3 bases and the J gene end by 2 bases; junction bases not matched to a gene: 4. The CDR3 sequence is 14 residues long. The PCR had 60 Vbeta and 13 Jbeta primers. Profiling relied on immunoSEQ multiplex PCR, and the TCRdb table lists in-frame clones only, not all of them. The top ten hold 3.1% of the sample, which has approximately 120,000 clones, roughly 79% seen once. The chain combines TRBV7-2 with TRBJ2-7, with TRBD2 identical over 7 bases. The sample taken for sequencing was PBMCs. The receptor's source is a man aged 25-45 years in good health and CMV-seronegative. In DNA, the CDR3 is TGTGCCAGCAGCTTTGGACTAGGGGCCTACGAGCAGTACTTC. Translation: CASSFGLGAYEQYF.